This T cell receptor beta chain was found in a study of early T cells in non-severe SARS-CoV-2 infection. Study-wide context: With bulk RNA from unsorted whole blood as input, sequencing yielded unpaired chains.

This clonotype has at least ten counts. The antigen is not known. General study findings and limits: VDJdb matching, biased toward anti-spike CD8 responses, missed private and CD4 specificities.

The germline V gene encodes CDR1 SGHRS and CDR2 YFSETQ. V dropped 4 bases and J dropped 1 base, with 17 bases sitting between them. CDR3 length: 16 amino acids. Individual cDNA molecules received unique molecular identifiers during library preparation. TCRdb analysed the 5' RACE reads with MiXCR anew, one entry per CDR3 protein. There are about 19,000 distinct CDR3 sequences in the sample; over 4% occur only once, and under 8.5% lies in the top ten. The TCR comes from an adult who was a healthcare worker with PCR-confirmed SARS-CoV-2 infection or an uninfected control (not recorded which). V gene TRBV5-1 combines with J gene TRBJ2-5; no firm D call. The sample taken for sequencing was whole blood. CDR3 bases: TGCGCCAGCAGCGTGGAGTTAGTCCGGTTCCAAGAGACCCAGTACTTC. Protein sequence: CASSVELVRFQETQYF.